This is a list of T cell receptor beta chains from one sample in a study of T cells in Graves' hyperthyroidism and ophthalmopathy. TCRdb called the multiplex PCR reads again in MiXCR, with one record for every CDR3 protein. The sample contains under 400,000 distinct CDR3 sequences, less than 20% of which appear only once. Material: blood. Source of these receptors: a woman between 40 and 50 years old with Graves' ophthalmopathy. Each CDR3 is given with its conserved first and last residue. A D gene is named only where the DNA matches it firmly. Expanded clones are given a class, and other clones once, few, many or no size at all.

NA,TRBJ1-1,18,TRBV5-1,many,TGCGCCAGCAGCAGACGAACCGGGACATCTACTTGGAACACTGAAGCTTTCTTT,CASSRRTGTSTWNTEAFF
NA,TRBJ1-1,11,TRBV6-1,NA,TGTGCCAGCAGTAGAGCCAACAAAGCTTTCTTT,CASSRANKAFF
NA,TRBJ2-2,15,TRBV19,many,TGTGCCAGTAGTATCAGTCCGGTCCCGAGCGGGGAGCTGTTTTTT,CASSISPVPSGELFF
NA,TRBJ1-3,12,TRBV14,many,TGTGCCAGCAGCCATTCTGGAAACACCATATATTTT,CASSHSGNTIYF
TRBD1,TRBJ1-2,14,TRBV5-1,many,TGCGCCAGCAGCTTGGCCGGGACAGGGGGTGGCTACACCTTC,CASSLAGTGGGYTF
TRBD2,TRBJ2-3,15,TRBV29-1,many,TGCAGCGTTGAAGCAACTAGCGCAAGCACAGATACGCAGTATTTT,CSVEATSASTDTQYF
NA,TRBJ2-5,11,TRBV6-1,many,TGTGCCAGCGCGCAGCAAGAGACCCAGTACTTC,CASAQQETQYF
NA,TRBJ1-2,13,TRBV20-1,many,TGCAGTGCTAGCCAGGGTAGTGGCTATGGCTACACCTTC,CSASQGSGYGYTF
NA,TRBJ2-7,15,TRBV12-3/TRBV12-4,many,TGTGCCAGCGGATTCAAATCGACTAGCTCCTACGAGCAGTACTTC,CASGFKSTSSYEQYF
NA,TRBJ2-5,13,TRBV6-1,many,TGTGCCAGCAGGAGACCAGGGCAAGAGACCCAGTACTTC,CASRRPGQETQYF
NA,TRBJ2-5,14,TRBV29-1,many,TGCAGCGTTGACCCCATGGACAGACAAGAGACCCAGTACTTC,CSVDPMDRQETQYF
TRBD2,TRBJ2-2,16,TRBV11-1,many,TGTGCCAGCAGCTCCCAAAGCGGGAGGGCCTCCGGGGAGCTGTTTTTT,CASSSQSGRASGELFF
NA,TRBJ2-5,14,TRBV28,many,TGTGCCAGCGCGGCTCTTACCAGGGCTGAGACCCAGTACTTC,CASAALTRAETQYF
NA,TRBJ1-2,15,TRBV4-3,many,TGCGCCAGCAGCCAAGATGCGGGGAGCGGTAGTGGCTACACCTTC,CASSQDAGSGSGYTF
NA,TRBJ2-7,12,TRBV30,NA,TGTGCCTGGAGTCCAAAGGGCTATGAGCAGTACTTC,CAWSPKGYEQYF
NA,TRBJ2-7,16,TRBV6-5,many,TGTGCCAGCAGTTACTCGAGTCAGGGGAAATCCTACGAGCAGTACTTC,CASSYSSQGKSYEQYF
TRBD1,TRBJ2-7,15,TRBV11-2,many,TGTGCCAGCAGCTCATTGGGACAGGGCTTCTACGAGCAGTACTTC,CASSSLGQGFYEQYF
NA,TRBJ2-2,15,TRBV30,many,TGTGCCTGGAGAAGACAGGAGTCACGCACCGGGGAGCTGTTTTTT,CAWRRQESRTGELFF
NA,TRBJ2-7,14,TRBV27,many,TGTGCCAGCAGTTTATCGATGGGAGGCAACGAGCAGTACTTC,CASSLSMGGNEQYF
NA,TRBJ1-2,15,TRBV13,many,TGTGCCAGCAGCAACGGGACACATCCAAACTATGGCTACACCTTC,CASSNGTHPNYGYTF
NA,TRBJ1-1,15,TRBV6-5,many,TGTGCCAGCACCCCAGGGAGGGGGGGGTACACTGAAGCTTTCTTT,CASTPGRGGYTEAFF
NA,TRBJ1-1,12,TRBV12-3/TRBV12-4,many,TGTGCCAGCAGTTTATTTGTCACTGAAGCTTTCTTT,CASSLFVTEAFF
NA,TRBJ2-2,15,TRBV4-3,many,TGCGCCAGCAGCCAAGATGAGGGGGGTCCCGGGGAGCTGTTTTTT,CASSQDEGGPGELFF
TRBD2,TRBJ2-7,11,TRBV20-1,NA,TGCAGTGGTGGGGAGGGGTACGAGCAGTACTTC,CSGGEGYEQYF
TRBD2,TRBJ2-7,14,TRBV6-5,many,TGTGCCAGCAACCTTAGCGGGAGCCTTTACGAGCAGTACTTC,CASNLSGSLYEQYF
NA,TRBJ1-2,13,TRBV6-4,many,TGTGCCAGCAGTGAAACAGGCAATGGGGACTACACCTTC,CASSETGNGDYTF
NA,TRBJ2-5,11,TRBV28,NA,TGTGCCACCCTGCTCCAAGAGACCCAGTACTTC,CATLLQETQYF
NA,TRBJ2-2,14,TRBV29-1,few,TGCAGCGTTTTCGGAGGCGCGAACACCGGGGAGCTGTTTTTT,CSVFGGANTGELFF
NA,TRBJ1-5,13,TRBV6-1,many,TGTGCCAGCGGTGTAGGGATCAATCAGCCCCAGCATTTT,CASGVGINQPQHF
NA,TRBJ2-7,13,TRBV6-1,many,TGTGCCAGCAGTCGGCCCGGGGCTTACGAGCAGTACTTC,CASSRPGAYEQYF
TRBD1,TRBJ2-7,14,TRBV2,NA,TGTGCCAGCAGAACCGGGACAGCGATTTCCAAGCAGTACTTC,CASRTGTAISKQYF
TRBD1,TRBJ2-5,16,TRBV15,many,TGTGCCACCAGCGGGATATATACAGGGGACCCGGAGACCCAGTACTTC,CATSGIYTGDPETQYF
NA,TRBJ1-1,14,TRBV6-2/TRBV6-3,NA,TGTGCCAGCAGTTGGCGCAGGGAGAACACTGAAGCTTTCTTT,CASSWRRENTEAFF
TRBD2,TRBJ2-5,13,TRBV6-5,many,TGTGCCAGCAGTAGCGGGAGCGGGGAGACCCAGTACTTC,CASSSGSGETQYF
NA,TRBJ1-5,16,TRBV11-1,many,TGTGCCAGCAGCTTAGAGCCCACGGCTAACAATCAGCCCCAGCATTTT,CASSLEPTANNQPQHF
NA,TRBJ1-1,15,TRBV28,many,TGTGCCAGCAGTTTAGGGGGCCGCTTGAACACTGAAGCTTTCTTT,CASSLGGRLNTEAFF
TRBD2,TRBJ2-7,13,TRBV28,many,TGTGCCAGCAGTGATATAGCGGGTTACGAGCAGTACTTC,CASSDIAGYEQYF